These T cell receptor beta chains were read from a single sample in a study of CD8 T cells in ankylosing spondylitis. One entry per CDR3 protein results from TCRdb running MiXCR on the 5' RACE reads. The data hold about 500,000 distinct CDR3 sequences, with approximately 5% observed a single time. Material: blood, either unsorted or a sorted T cell fraction (not recorded which). These receptors came from a male donor with ankylosing spondylitis. Each CDR3 is given with its conserved first and last residue. The order of the fields is D gene, V gene, J gene, clone size, CDR3 protein, CDR3 DNA. A D gene is named only where the DNA matches it firmly. Clone size is not always given. Where it is, it says once, few, many or a class for expanded clones.

NA	TRBV7-8	TRBJ1-2	many	CASSLYLQTNYGYTF	TGTGCCAGCAGCTTATATTTACAGACTAACTATGGCTACACCTTC
NA	TRBV28	TRBJ1-2	many	CASSWGPYGYTF	TGTGCCAGCAGTTGGGGGCCGTATGGCTACACCTTC
NA	TRBV10-3	TRBJ2-6	NA	CAISEGGRTSGANVLTF	TGTGCCATCAGTGAGGGGGGACGGACCTCTGGGGCCAACGTCCTGACTTTC
NA	TRBV7-8	TRBJ1-5	many	CASGGVSSGQPQHF	TGTGCCAGCGGGGGGGTCTCCTCCGGGCAGCCCCAGCATTTT
TRBD2	TRBV6-4	TRBJ2-1	few	CASSRRTSEFPVEGYNEQFF	TGTGCCAGCAGTCGACGGACTAGTGAGTTCCCTGTCGAAGGATACAATGAGCAGTTCTTC
NA	TRBV7-8	TRBJ1-2	many	CASSPREGGGYTF	TGTGCCAGCAGCCCTCGGGAGGGCGGCGGCTACACCTTC
NA	TRBV7-9	TRBJ2-1	many	CASSLGLSGHNEQFF	TGTGCCAGCAGCTTGGGGTTGAGCGGGCACAATGAGCAGTTCTTC
NA	TRBV10-3	TRBJ2-5	few	CAISVHRQETQYF	TGTGCCATCAGTGTTCACAGGCAAGAGACCCAGTACTTC
NA	TRBV6-2/TRBV6-3	TRBJ2-1	few	CASSNPGARWGEQFF	TGTGCCAGCAGCAACCCCGGAGCTCGATGGGGTGAGCAGTTCTTC
NA	TRBV5-4	TRBJ2-1	many	CASSQTQTNEQFF	TGTGCCAGCAGCCAAACACAAACAAATGAGCAGTTCTTC
NA	TRBV9	TRBJ1-1	NA	CASRAHQTLNTEAFF	TGTGCCAGCAGAGCGCACCAGACATTGAACACTGAAGCTTTCTTT
NA	TRBV7-9	TRBJ1-1	NA	CASSSPDGMNTEAFF	TGTGCCAGCAGCTCTCCGGACGGGATGAACACTGAAGCTTTCTTT
NA	TRBV5-1	TRBJ2-1	many	CASSLSKGVSYNEQFF	TGCGCCAGCAGCTTATCCAAGGGTGTCTCCTACAATGAGCAGTTCTTC
NA	TRBV20-1	TRBJ2-3	NA	CSAPGDTDTQYF	TGCAGTGCTCCTGGAGACACAGATACGCAGTATTTT
TRBD1	TRBV24-1	TRBJ2-3	NA	CATSDSGQGTDTQYF	TGTGCCACCAGTGACTCCGGACAGGGCACAGATACGCAGTATTTT
NA	TRBV5-1	TRBJ2-1	many	CASSRSIAETYNEQFF	TGCGCCAGCAGCCGATCAATAGCGGAAACCTACAATGAGCAGTTCTTC
NA	TRBV20-1	TRBJ2-5	many	CSASPRGRETQYF	TGCAGTGCTAGTCCCAGGGGACGAGAGACCCAGTACTTC
TRBD2	TRBV20-1	TRBJ2-1	many	CSASLAGRSYNEQFF	TGCAGTGCTAGCCTAGCGGGGAGGTCCTACAATGAGCAGTTCTTC
NA	TRBV13	TRBJ2-7	NA	CASSLSLLGGNEQYF	TGTGCCAGCAGCTTAAGCCTTCTGGGGGGCAACGAGCAGTACTTC
NA	TRBV12-3/TRBV12-4	TRBJ2-6	many	CASTTSAGANVLTF	TGTGCCAGCACTACGAGTGCTGGGGCCAACGTCCTGACTTTC
NA	TRBV5-6	TRBJ2-7	NA	CASGFGPHYEQYF	TGTGCCAGCGGCTTCGGACCGCACTACGAGCAGTACTTC
NA	TRBV28	TRBJ1-5	many	CAIGSGTLNQPQHF	TGTGCCATTGGATCCGGGACCCTCAATCAGCCCCAGCATTTT
TRBD2	TRBV29-1	TRBJ2-1	many	CSVRTSGREIEQFF	TGCAGCGTTCGGACTAGCGGGAGAGAGATTGAGCAGTTCTTC
NA	TRBV5-1	TRBJ2-3	many	CASSFTDPSTDTQYF	TGCGCCAGCAGCTTTACCGATCCTAGCACAGATACGCAGTATTTT
NA	TRBV7-9	TRBJ2-7	many	CASSLPGQYEQYF	TGTGCCAGCAGCTTACCGGGGCAGTACGAGCAGTACTTC
TRBD2	TRBV4-1	TRBJ2-2	few	CASSQDRGGEFTGELFF	TGCGCCAGCAGCCAAGATCGGGGGGGCGAATTCACCGGGGAGCTGTTTTTT
TRBD1	TRBV9	TRBJ1-3	many	CASSVGTGFSGNTIYF	TGTGCCAGCAGCGTGGGGACAGGGTTCTCTGGAAACACCATATATTTT
NA	TRBV28	TRBJ1-2	many	CASSSSDGYTF	TGTGCCAGCAGTTCTTCCGATGGCTACACCTTC
NA	TRBV11-2	TRBJ2-2	many	CASSPRRSETNTGELFF	TGTGCCAGCAGCCCTAGGAGGAGTGAAACGAACACCGGGGAGCTGTTTTTT
NA	TRBV6-2/TRBV6-3	TRBJ1-5	many	CASSYKNSNQPQHF	TGTGCCAGCAGTTACAAGAACAGCAATCAGCCCCAGCATTTT
NA	TRBV10-3	TRBJ2-3	many	CAISARGTDTQYF	TGTGCCATCAGTGCTCGGGGGACAGATACGCAGTATTTT
TRBD1	TRBV5-1	TRBJ1-1	many	CASSSGQGGEAFF	TGCGCCAGCAGCTCCGGACAGGGAGGTGAAGCTTTCTTT
NA	TRBV11-2	TRBJ1-4	many	CASSLRDSLGEKLFF	TGTGCCAGCAGCCTCCGGGACTCACTAGGCGAAAAACTGTTTTTT
TRBD1	TRBV20-1	TRBJ1-6	many	CSAPRTGKSPLHF	TGCAGTGCTCCGCGGACAGGGAAATCACCCCTCCACTTT
TRBD1	TRBV7-8	TRBJ2-7	many	CASSSATNRGPGSYEQYF	TGTGCCAGCAGCTCCGCCACTAACAGGGGGCCTGGCTCCTACGAGCAGTACTTC
NA	TRBV14	TRBJ1-2	many	CASSRLTNGYTF	TGTGCCAGCAGCCGCTTGACGAATGGCTACACCTTC